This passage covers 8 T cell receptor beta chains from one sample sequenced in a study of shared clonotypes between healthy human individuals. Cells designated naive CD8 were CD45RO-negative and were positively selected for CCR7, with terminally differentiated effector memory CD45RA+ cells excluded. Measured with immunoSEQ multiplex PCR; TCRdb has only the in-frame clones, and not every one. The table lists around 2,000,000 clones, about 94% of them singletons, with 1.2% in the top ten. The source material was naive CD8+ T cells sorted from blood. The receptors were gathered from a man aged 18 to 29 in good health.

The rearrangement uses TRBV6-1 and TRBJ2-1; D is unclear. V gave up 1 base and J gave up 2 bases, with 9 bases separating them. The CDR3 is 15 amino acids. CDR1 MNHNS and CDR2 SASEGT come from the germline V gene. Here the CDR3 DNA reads TGTGCCAGCAGTGAAGGGGTAGTCCCCTACAATGAGCAGTTCTTC. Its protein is CASSEGVVPYNEQFF.

CDR3: CASSLDPGTGHYEQYF. Written as DNA, the CDR3 is TGTGCCAGCAGCTTAGATCCCGGGACAGGGCACTACGAGCAGTACTTC. This rearrangement joins TRBV11-2 to TRBJ2-7, with 9 bases identical to TRBD1. V lost 0 bases, J lost 3 bases, and 6 bases stayed unmatched. This CDR3 is built from 16 residues. CDR1 and CDR2 (germline): SGHAT, FQNNGV.

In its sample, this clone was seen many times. The CDR3 region has the DNA TGTGCCTGGAGGCGACTCAGACAGGAGCCCCAGCATTTT. The encoded protein is CAWRRLRQEPQHF. The rearrangement uses TRBV30 and TRBJ1-5, with D tentatively TRBD1 (6 bases). This CDR3 comprises 13 residues. Per germline, CDR1 GTSNPN and CDR2 SVGIG (reference sequence). V was shortened by 3 bases and J by 8 bases, with 14 bases between the two germline ends.

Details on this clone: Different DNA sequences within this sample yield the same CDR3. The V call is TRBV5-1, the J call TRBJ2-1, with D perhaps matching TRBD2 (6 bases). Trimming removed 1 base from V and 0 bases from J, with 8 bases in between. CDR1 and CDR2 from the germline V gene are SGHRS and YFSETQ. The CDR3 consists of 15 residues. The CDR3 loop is CASSLTGSSYNEQFF. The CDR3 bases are TGCGCCAGCAGCTTGACCGGGAGCTCCTACAATGAGCAGTTCTTC.

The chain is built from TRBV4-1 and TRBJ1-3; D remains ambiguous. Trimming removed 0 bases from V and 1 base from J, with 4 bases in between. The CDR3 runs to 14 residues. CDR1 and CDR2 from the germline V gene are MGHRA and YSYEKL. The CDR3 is CASSQESSGNTIYF. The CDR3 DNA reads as TGCGCCAGCAGCCAAGAAAGTTCTGGAAACACCATATATTTT.

Here the CDR3 reads CASSHAVYGYTF. The DNA for the CDR3 is TGTGCCAGCAGCCATGCGGTCTATGGCTACACCTTC. V gene TRBV11-2 combines with J gene TRBJ1-2, with unresolved D. CDR1 SGHAT and CDR2 FQNNGV come from the germline V gene. The CDR3 has 12 amino acids. V was trimmed by 5 bases and J by 4 bases, leaving 8 bases between them.

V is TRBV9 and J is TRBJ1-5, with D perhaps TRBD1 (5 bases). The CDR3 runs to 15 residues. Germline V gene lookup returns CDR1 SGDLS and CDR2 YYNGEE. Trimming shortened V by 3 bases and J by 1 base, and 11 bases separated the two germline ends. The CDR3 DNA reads TGTGCCAGCAGCGCCGGTGGGACCAGCAATCAGCCCCAGCATTTT. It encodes CASSAGGTSNQPQHF. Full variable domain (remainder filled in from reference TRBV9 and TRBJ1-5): DSGVTQTPKHLITATGQRVTLRCSPRSGDLSVYWYQQSLDQGLQFLIQYYNGEERAKGNILERFSAQQFPDLHSELNLSSLELGDSALYFCASSAGGTSNQPQHFGDGTRLSIL.

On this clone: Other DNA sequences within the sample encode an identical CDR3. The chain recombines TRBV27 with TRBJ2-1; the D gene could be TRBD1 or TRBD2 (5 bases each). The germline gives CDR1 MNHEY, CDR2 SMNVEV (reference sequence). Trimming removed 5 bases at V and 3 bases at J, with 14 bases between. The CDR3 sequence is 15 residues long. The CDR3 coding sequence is TGTGCCAGCAGTCCCGGGACCAGCGGCTACAATGAGCAGTTCTTC. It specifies CASSPGTSGYNEQFF.